This record concerns one TCR beta chain sequence. The CDR3 loop spans 15 amino acids. V lost 5 bases and J 0 bases, leaving 13 bases between the germline ends. Per the germline V gene, CDR1 is SEHNR and CDR2 is FQNEAQ (reference sequence). These data are taken from a study of blood T cell repertoires in COVID-19. Study information: Some COVID-19 samples were acute and others convalescent; all came from the United States, Italy and Spain. PBMCs, B-cell-depleted T cells, or T cells provided the cDNA or gDNA that made up the material.

Study processing details: Amplifying reference gene primers gave estimates of nucleated cell counts. Profiling relied on immunoSEQ multiplex PCR, and the TCRdb table lists in-frame clones only, not all of them. The D gene and trimming were derived from the DNA, and the V and J assignments and clone size from that table. The sample contains hundreds of thousands of clones, about 88% of which appear only once. The sequence derives from a woman aged 60-70 years with acute or convalescent COVID-19. Source material: peripheral blood. V and J are TRBV7-9 and TRBJ1-2; D gene unclear. Here the CDR3 reads CASSPSGPPNYGYTF. CDR3 DNA sequence: TGTGCCAGCAGCCCTTCTGGCCCCCCTAACTATGGCTACACCTTC.